The 14 T cell receptor beta chains below come from one sample, sequenced in a study of Graves' ophthalmopathy and Graves' hyperthyroidism. The sequenced template was RNA, covering the TCR beta CDR3 region. Second-round multiplex PCR came after first-round RT-PCR with HTBI primers. TCRdb itself ran the multiplex PCR reads through MiXCR, one entry per CDR3 protein. Among about 500,000 distinct CDR3 sequences, around 15% were seen once, and the ten largest hold approximately 9.8%. The sequenced sample consisted of blood. The receptors derive from a woman aged 25 to 39 with Graves' ophthalmopathy.

This clonotype has ten or more counts. V gene TRBV20-1 combines with J gene TRBJ1-5, with TRBD1 identical over 8 bases. V gave up 3 bases and J gave up 7 bases; unmatched junction bases: 5. CDR1 and CDR2 (germline): DFQATT, SNEGSKA (reference sequence). There are 13 residues in the CDR3. CDR3 nucleotides: TGCAGTGCTAGGGCGACAGGGGACCAGCCCCAGCATTTT. Residues: CSARATGDQPQHF.

This clonotype occurred many times. The rearrangement uses TRBV28 and TRBJ2-5; D possibly corresponds to TRBD2 (6 bases). CDR1 and CDR2 (germline): MDHEN, SYDVKM. The germline V and J ends were trimmed by 4 bases and 4 bases, with 19 bases remaining between them. The CDR3 is 16 amino acids. The CDR3 spells CASSWQVGGSGETQYF. The DNA for the CDR3 is TGTGCCAGCAGTTGGCAGGTCGGGGGTTCAGGAGAGACCCAGTACTTC.

This clonotype was recorded at least ten times. The chain recombines TRBV4-1 with TRBJ1-1; D gene ambiguous. Germline CDR1 reads MGHRA; CDR2 reads YSYEKL. V lost 0 bases to trimming and J lost 7 bases, with 18 bases between them. The CDR3 has 16 residues. The CDR3, as DNA: TGCGCCAGCAGCCAAGAGTGGTTCTCTCTGCGTGGTGAAGCTTTCTTT. This translates into CASSQEWFSLRGEAFF.

This clonotype was seen repeatedly, ten times or more. The V gene is TRBV5-1, the J gene TRBJ1-6; a possible D gene is TRBD1 (6 bases). V was shortened by 0 bases and J by 10 bases, with 14 bases between the two germline ends. Germline values: CDR1 SGHRS, CDR2 YFSETQ. The CDR3 sequence is 15 residues long. The CDR3, as DNA: TGCGCCAGCAGCTTGGCTGGCAGGGGTAGATCACCCCTCCACTTT. Translation: CASSLAGRGRSPLHF.

This clonotype was recorded at least ten times. This chain uses TRBV20-1 with TRBJ2-7, with TRBD1 identical over 8 bases. Losses at the gene ends were 5 bases for V and 4 bases for J; bases not matched to a gene: 10. This CDR3 is 14 amino acids long. The V gene's germline CDR1 is DFQATT and CDR2 SNEGSKA (reference sequence). CDR3 amino acids: CSAEPPGQAYEQYF. The CDR3 DNA is TGCAGTGCTGAACCTCCGGGACAGGCTTACGAGCAGTACTTC.

Relative to its sample, this clonotype is medium-sized. The chain recombines TRBV10-3 with TRBJ2-7; tentatively, D is TRBD1 (6 bases). The CDR3 totals 13 residues. V lost 3 bases, J lost 2 bases, and 8 bases lay in between. CDR1 and CDR2 from the germline V gene are ENHRY and SYGVKD. DNA for the CDR3: TGTGCCATCAGTGAAGCAGGGGCCTACGAGCAGTACTTC. This translates into CAISEAGAYEQYF.

About this clonotype: This may come from a read error, since a much larger clone is one base off. J is TRBJ1-1 and V is TRBV28, with no clear D. The CDR3 covers 12 residues. The germline CDR1 and CDR2 sequences are MDHEN and SYDVKM. DNA for the CDR3: TGTGTCCACCGGGGTCGTAGCACTGAAGCTTGCTTT. This codes for CVHRGRSTEACF.

Ten or more counts support this clonotype. The chain is built from TRBV30 and TRBJ1-1; a weak D match, TRBD1 (5 bases). Germline CDR1 is GTSNPN and CDR2 is SVGIG (reference sequence). The germline V and J ends were trimmed by 3 bases and 0 bases, with 8 bases remaining between them. The CDR3 is 13 amino acids. The CDR3 DNA follows: TGTGCCTGGAGGGGACCATTGAACACTGAAGCTTTCTTT. Translating gives CAWRGPLNTEAFF. Looking up the rest from reference TRBV30 and TRBJ1-1 gives the full variable domain: SQTIHQWPATLVQPVGSPLSLECTVEGTSNPNLYWYRQAAGRGLQLLFYSVGIGQISSEVPQNLSASRPQDRQFILSSKKLLLSDSGFYLCAWRGPLNTEAFFGQGTRLTVV.

This clonotype was seen ten or more times. The gene calls are TRBV9 and TRBJ1-3; D perhaps matches TRBD1 (5 bases). Germline values: CDR1 SGDLS, CDR2 YYNGEE. The CDR3 is 16 residues long. Trimming took off 1 base at V and 0 bases at J, with 11 bases between the two ends. The CDR3 sequence: CASSVWPGRSGNTIYF. The CDR3 DNA reads TGTGCCAGCAGCGTATGGCCGGGGCGCTCTGGAAACACCATATATTTT.

This clonotype was observed many times. The chain uses TRBV12-3 or TRBV12-4 and TRBJ1-5; D is ambiguous. The CDR3 length is 14 residues. V shed 3 bases and J shed 4 bases, with 10 bases lying between them. The CDR3 coding sequence is TGTGCCAGCAGTTTTAGGCAGAGGAATCAGCCCCAGCATTTT. Translating it yields CASSFRQRNQPQHF.

About this clonotype itself: Because it lacks the conserved phenylalanine or tryptophan at the end, this CDR3 is likely a read error. This chain connects TRBV12-3 or TRBV12-4 to TRBJ1-2; 7 positions agree with TRBD1. J was trimmed by 0 bases and V by 3 bases; bases with no gene match: 4. The CDR3 consists of 15 residues. The CDR3 nucleotides are TGTGCCAGCAGTTTTAGGGACAGAACTAACTATGGCTACACCCTC. It is translated as CASSFRDRTNYGYTL.

This clonotype was detected a few times. V is TRBV4-1 and J is TRBJ1-5; D perhaps matches TRBD1 (5 bases). This CDR3 has 15 residues. Germline V gene sequence: CDR1 MGHRA, CDR2 YSYEKL. V was trimmed by 4 bases and J by 6 bases, leaving 16 bases between them. The CDR3 DNA reads TGCGCCAGCAGCCTACCCGGGGCAGTGGGTCAGCCCCAGCATTTT. It codes for CASSLPGAVGQPQHF.

This clonotype was counted many times. The J gene is TRBJ1-5, the V gene TRBV6-1; unclear D gene. V was shortened by 8 bases and J by 11 bases, with 7 bases between the two germline ends. Germline CDR1 is MNHNS and CDR2 is SASEGT. The CDR3 is 9 amino acids. Here the CDR3 DNA reads TGTGCCAGCCCCGAGGCCCAGCATTTT. Its translation is CASPEAQHF.

Notes on this clonotype: One junction end does not reproduce the germline sequence, and a read error may be involved. V gene TRBV18 combines with J gene TRBJ2-7, with 8 bases identical to TRBD2. Germline CDR1 KGHSH, CDR2 LQKENI. The CDR3 loop spans 16 amino acids. CDR3 nucleotide sequence: TGTGCCAGCTCACCAGGGCAAGCGGGAGTAGCTTACGAGGAGTACTTC. Translation: CASSPGQAGVAYEEYF.